The 15 T cell receptor beta chains presented below share a single source sample, sequenced in a study of identical twins. TCRdb re-called the 5' RACE reads through MiXCR, storing one row per CDR3 protein. The table has some 250,000 distinct CDR3 sequences, more than 9.5% seen once; the top ten hold about 4%. These sequences were also reported in another study, on yellow fever vaccine responses in identical twins.

The sample taken for sequencing was memory (CD45RO+) T cells sorted from blood. The source is a woman aged 18-29 years in good health.

This clonotype was counted between two and nine times. This chain joins TRBV18 and TRBJ2-1; a weak D match, TRBD2 (5 bases). This CDR3 has 13 residues. CDR1 is KGHSH and CDR2 is LQKENI in the germline V gene. The V end lost 6 bases, the J end lost 5 bases, and 11 bases lay between the germline ends. CDR3 coding DNA: TGTGCCAGCTCTCTCGGACTTGACAATGAGCAGTTCTTC. It is translated as CASSLGLDNEQFF. The full variable domain, completed using reference TRBV18 and TRBJ2-1, is NAGVMQNPRHLVRRRGQEARLRCSPMKGHSHVYWYRQLPEEGLKFMVYLQKENIIDESGMPKERFSAEFPKEGPSILRIQQVVRGDSAAYFCASSLGLDNEQFFGPGTRLTVL.

The V gene is TRBV7-9, the J gene TRBJ2-5; D gene ambiguous. The CDR3 has 15 residues. Germline assignment: CDR1 SEHNR and CDR2 FQNEAQ (reference sequence). V gave up 0 bases and J gave up 5 bases, with 13 bases separating them. CDR3 region: CASSLAVQGRETQYF. The CDR3 nucleotides read TGTGCCAGCAGCTTAGCTGTACAAGGGCGGGAGACCCAGTACTTC.

V is TRBV11-2 and J is TRBJ1-2, with D possibly TRBD1 on 6 matching bases. The CDR3 spans 17 residues. V was pared by 0 bases and J by 5 bases, with 19 bases between. The germline CDR1 and CDR2 sequences are SGHAT and FQNNGV. The CDR3 nucleotides read TGTGCCAGCAGCTTAGATCGGATAGGGGGGTCGGTATATGGCTACACCTTC. It encodes CASSLDRIGGSVYGYTF.

This clonotype was counted at least ten times. The chain combines TRBV4-2 with TRBJ2-5; 9 bases align to TRBD2. The CDR3 has 15 amino acids. Trimming cost V 4 bases and J 3 bases; bases outside gene matches: 6. CDR1 and CDR2 (germline): LGHNA, YNFKEQ. The CDR3 is CASSPTSGNEETQYF. DNA for the CDR3: TGTGCCAGCAGCCCGACTAGCGGAAATGAAGAGACCCAGTACTTC.

Ten or more counts support this clonotype. CDR3 amino acids: CASKDYPDTDTQYF. The CDR3 DNA sequence: TGTGCCAGCAAGGACTATCCGGACACAGATACGCAGTATTTT. The chain combines TRBV28 with TRBJ2-3; TRBD2 is a possible D gene (6 bases). This CDR3 has 14 amino acids. Per the germline V gene, CDR1 is MDHEN and CDR2 is SYDVKM. The V end lost 7 bases, the J end lost 2 bases, and 13 bases lay between the germline ends. Using reference TRBV28 and TRBJ2-3 for the parts outside the CDR3, the full variable domain is DVKVTQSSRYLVKRTGEKVFLECVQDMDHENMFWYRQDPGLGLRLIYFSYDVKMKEKGDIPEGYSVSREKKERFSLILESASTNQTSMYLCASKDYPDTDTQYFGPGTRLTVL.

This clonotype has only a few counts. The rearrangement uses TRBV7-9 and TRBJ2-2, with TRBD2 matching 7 bases. The CDR3 is 16 residues long. Looked up from germline, CDR1 is SEHNR and CDR2 is FQNEAQ (reference sequence). Trimming took 2 bases from V and 3 from J; bases not matched to a gene: 6. In DNA, the CDR3 is TGTGCCAGCAGCTTACTCTCCAGCGGGGACACCGGGGAGCTGTTTTTT. Translation: CASSLLSSGDTGELFF.

This clonotype was seen a few times. The chain joins TRBV2 to TRBJ2-7; TRBD2 aligns across 13 bases. Germline-derived CDR1 and CDR2 are SNHLY and FYNNEI. The length of the CDR3 is 14 residues. Trimming removed 6 bases from V and 3 bases from J; junction bases left unmatched: 2. The CDR3: CASRGTSGVYEQYF. CDR3 in DNA: TGTGCCAGCAGAGGGACTAGCGGGGTCTACGAGCAGTACTTC.

This clonotype was detected many times. The genes are TRBV18 and TRBJ2-3; 9 bases fit TRBD1. CDR1 and CDR2 from the germline V gene are KGHSH and LQKENI. The CDR3 contains 16 residues. V lost 0 bases to trimming and J lost 4 bases; unmatched junction nucleotides: 5. CDR3 amino acids: CASSPPLGQGADTQYF. As DNA, the CDR3 is TGTGCCAGCTCACCACCTTTGGGACAGGGAGCAGATACGCAGTATTTT.

The sample holds a few counts of this clonotype. V usage is TRBV4-3 and J usage is TRBJ2-7, with 9 bases aligning to TRBD2. CDR1 is LGHNA and CDR2 is YSLEER in the germline V gene. Trimming cost V 5 bases and J 0 bases; bases outside gene matches: 5. This CDR3 region has 15 residues. CDR3 nucleotide sequence: TGCGCCAGCAGCACCGGAGCGGGGGGCTCCTACGAGCAGTACTTC. Translating gives CASSTGAGGSYEQYF.

The rearrangement joins TRBV30 to TRBJ1-1, with 7 positions matching TRBD1. The CDR3 runs to 12 residues. The germline V gene encodes CDR1 GTSNPN and CDR2 SVGIG (reference sequence). The ends lost 8 bases at V and 5 bases at J; junction bases unmatched: 8. The CDR3, as DNA: TGTGCCGCTGACAGGGTGGGGACTGAAGCTTTCTTT. Translating gives CAADRVGTEAFF.

This rearrangement joins TRBV10-3 to TRBJ2-1, with D perhaps assigned TRBD1 or TRBD2 (6 bases each). The V end lost 5 bases, the J end lost 1 base, and 21 bases lay between the germline ends. The CDR3 totals 18 residues. Germline assignment: CDR1 ENHRY and CDR2 SYGVKD. Written as DNA, the CDR3 is TGTGCCATCAGTCAAAAATACCCAACGGGGGCATCCTACAATGAGCAGTTCTTC. It encodes CAISQKYPTGASYNEQFF.

Details on this clonotype: At one end, the junction sequence differs from germline, possibly due to a read error. The V call is TRBV20-1, the J call TRBJ2-1; 10 nucleotides match TRBD2. The CDR3 is made up of 17 amino acids. CDR1 is DFQATT and CDR2 is SNEGSKA in the germline V gene (reference sequence). The chain's CDR3 is CCASRLAGASSYNEQFF. The CDR3, as DNA: TGCTGTGCTAGTCGGCTAGCGGGGGCAAGCTCCTACAATGAGCAGTTCTTC.

The V gene is TRBV11-2, the J gene TRBJ2-7, with 13 bases identical to TRBD2. The J segment lost 3 bases and the V segment lost 2 bases, leaving 4 bases of the junction unmatched. The V gene's germline CDR1 is SGHAT and CDR2 FQNNGV. The CDR3 contains 16 residues. CDR3 bases: TGTGCCAGCAGCTTAAGACTAGCGGGAGGAGTCTACGAGCAGTACTTC. Its translation is CASSLRLAGGVYEQYF. Filled out from reference TRBV11-2 and TRBJ2-7, the complete variable domain reads EAGVAQSPRYKIIEKRQSVAFWCNPISGHATLYWYQQILGQGPKLLIQFQNNGVVDDSQLPKDRFSAERLKGVDSTLKIQPAKLEDSAVYLCASSLRLAGGVYEQYFGPGTRLTVT.

This clonotype has only a few counts. In DNA, the CDR3 is TGTGCCAGCACCTCGGAGGGCGAGCAGTACTTC. Its protein product is CASTSEGEQYF. The chain has TRBV11-2 and TRBJ2-7; D is perhaps TRBD2 (6 bases). CDR3 size: 11 residues. The V gene's germline CDR1 is SGHAT and CDR2 FQNNGV. V was shortened by 7 bases and J by 6 bases, with 10 bases between the two germline ends.

V gene TRBV20-1 combines with J gene TRBJ2-7, with 8 bases lining up with TRBD1. CDR3 length equals 14 residues. Germline CDR1 reads DFQATT; CDR2 reads SNEGSKA (reference sequence). V dropped 6 bases and J dropped 4; count of bases not matched to a gene: 11. CDR3 bases: TGCAGTGCGAGCCCCCCAGGGGGCAGGTACGAGCAGTACTTC. Its translation: CSASPPGGRYEQYF.